This entry describes one TCR beta chain. Its cognate antigen is unknown. The junction had 11 bases not matched to a gene; V was cut back by 1 base and J by 2 bases. The V gene's germline CDR1 is SGHAT and CDR2 FQNNGV. This CDR3 spans 18 amino acids. Up to 500,000 reads were sequenced per sample. Sequenced by immunoSEQ multiplex PCR; TCRdb stores in-frame clones only, minus some. The table lists around 34,000 clones, about 81% of them singletons, with about 1.1% in the top ten. The sample is drawn from a study of pediatric ulcerative colitis. One to two pinch biopsies were taken from the rectum during colonoscopy. Study outcomes and limitations: In rectum, acute severe colitis had expanded clones and less diversity. Total lymphocyte DNA, not sorted subsets, was the template.

The origin of this receptor is a boy between 10 and 17 years old with mild ulcerative colitis. Sequenced input: gut tissue. The rearrangement uses TRBV11-2 and TRBJ2-5; TRBD2 agrees at 9 bases. The CDR3 loop reads CASSLVGRGGWKQETQYF. The CDR3 DNA sequence: TGTGCCAGCAGCTTAGTCGGGCGGGGGGGCTGGAAACAAGAGACCCAGTACTTC.